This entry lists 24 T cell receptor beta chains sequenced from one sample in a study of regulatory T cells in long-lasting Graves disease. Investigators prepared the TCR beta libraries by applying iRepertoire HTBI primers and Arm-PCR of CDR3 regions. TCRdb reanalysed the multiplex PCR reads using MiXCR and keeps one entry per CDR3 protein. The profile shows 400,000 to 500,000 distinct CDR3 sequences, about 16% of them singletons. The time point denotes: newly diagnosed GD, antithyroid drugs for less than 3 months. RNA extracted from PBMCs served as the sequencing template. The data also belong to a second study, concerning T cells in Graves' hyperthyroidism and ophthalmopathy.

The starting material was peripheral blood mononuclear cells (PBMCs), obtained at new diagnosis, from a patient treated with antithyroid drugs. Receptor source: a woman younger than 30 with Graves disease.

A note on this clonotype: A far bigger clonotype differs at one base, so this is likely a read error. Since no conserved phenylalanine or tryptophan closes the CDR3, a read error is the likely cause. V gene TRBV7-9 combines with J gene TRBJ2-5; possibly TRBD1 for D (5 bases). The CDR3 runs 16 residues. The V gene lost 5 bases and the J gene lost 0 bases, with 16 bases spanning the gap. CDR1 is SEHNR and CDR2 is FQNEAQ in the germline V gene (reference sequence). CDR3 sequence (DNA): TGTGCCAGCAGCCTTATCCCCGACAGATACCAAGAGACCCAGTACTCC. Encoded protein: CASSLIPDRYQETQYS.

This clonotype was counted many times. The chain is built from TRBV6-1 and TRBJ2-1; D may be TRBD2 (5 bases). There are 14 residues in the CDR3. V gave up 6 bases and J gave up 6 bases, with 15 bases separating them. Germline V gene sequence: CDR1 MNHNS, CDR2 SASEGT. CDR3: CASRTNRKPNEQFF. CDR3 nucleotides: TGTGCCAGCAGGACTAACCGCAAACCCAATGAGCAGTTCTTC.

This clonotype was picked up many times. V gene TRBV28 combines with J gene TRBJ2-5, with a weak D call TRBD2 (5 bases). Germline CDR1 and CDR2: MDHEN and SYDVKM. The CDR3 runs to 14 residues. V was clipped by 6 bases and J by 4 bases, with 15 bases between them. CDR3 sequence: CASSRGGSIETQYF. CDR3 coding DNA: TGTGCCAGCAGCCGGGGTGGATCAATAGAGACCCAGTACTTC.

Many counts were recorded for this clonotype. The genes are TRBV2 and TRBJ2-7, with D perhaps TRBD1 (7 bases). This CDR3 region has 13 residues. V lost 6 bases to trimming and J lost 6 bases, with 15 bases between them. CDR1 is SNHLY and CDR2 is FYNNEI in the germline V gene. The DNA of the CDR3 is TGTGCCAGCAGCAGGGGGGTCCGAGGCGAGCAGTACTTC. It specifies CASSRGVRGEQYF.

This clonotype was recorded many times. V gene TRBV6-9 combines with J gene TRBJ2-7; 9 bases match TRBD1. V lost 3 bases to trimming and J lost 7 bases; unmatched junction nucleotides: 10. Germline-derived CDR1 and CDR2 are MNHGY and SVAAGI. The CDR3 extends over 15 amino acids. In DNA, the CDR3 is TGTGCCAGCAGTTACAGGACAGGGGCTACGGGAGAGCAGTACTTC. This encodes CASSYRTGATGEQYF.

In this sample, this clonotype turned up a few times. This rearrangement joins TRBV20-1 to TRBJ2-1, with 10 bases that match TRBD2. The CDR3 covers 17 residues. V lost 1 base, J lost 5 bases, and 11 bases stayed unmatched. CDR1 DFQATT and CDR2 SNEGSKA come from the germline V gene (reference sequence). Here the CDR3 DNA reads TGCAGTGCTAGAGTTCGTCGGGGACTAGCGTCGAACAATGAGCAGTTCTTC. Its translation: CSARVRRGLASNNEQFF.

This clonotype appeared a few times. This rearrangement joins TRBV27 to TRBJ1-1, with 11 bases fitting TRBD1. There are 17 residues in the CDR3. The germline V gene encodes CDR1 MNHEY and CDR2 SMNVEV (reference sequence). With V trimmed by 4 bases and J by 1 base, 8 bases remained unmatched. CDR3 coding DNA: TGTGCCAGCAGTTCGCCCGGACAGGGGGCCGCGAACACTGAAGCTTTCTTT. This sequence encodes CASSSPGQGAANTEAFF.

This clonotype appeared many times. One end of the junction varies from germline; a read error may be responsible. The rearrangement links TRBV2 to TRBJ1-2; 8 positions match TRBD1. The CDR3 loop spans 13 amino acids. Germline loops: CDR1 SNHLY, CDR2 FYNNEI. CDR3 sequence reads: CAGRTGINYGYTF. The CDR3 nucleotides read TGTGCCGGCAGGACAGGGATAAACTATGGCTACACCTTC.

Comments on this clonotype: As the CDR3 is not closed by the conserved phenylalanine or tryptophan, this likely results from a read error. The CDR3 bases are TGTGCCAGCTCACCGGGAAGAACTAACTATGGCTACACCTCC. Amino acids: CASSPGRTNYGYTS. The chain carries TRBV18 and TRBJ1-2; no clear D. The length of the CDR3 is 14 residues. Trimming took 3 bases from V and 0 from J, leaving 8 bases between them. Germline values: CDR1 KGHSH, CDR2 LQKENI.

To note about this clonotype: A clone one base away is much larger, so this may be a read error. The CDR3: CANSLVGMRIGTDTQYF. CDR3 in DNA: TGTGCCAACAGCTTAGTAGGGATGCGGATAGGCACAGATACGCAGTATTTT. V is TRBV7-2 and J is TRBJ2-3; D ambiguous. In germline, CDR1 is SGHTA, CDR2 FQGNSA. This CDR3 is 17 amino acids long.

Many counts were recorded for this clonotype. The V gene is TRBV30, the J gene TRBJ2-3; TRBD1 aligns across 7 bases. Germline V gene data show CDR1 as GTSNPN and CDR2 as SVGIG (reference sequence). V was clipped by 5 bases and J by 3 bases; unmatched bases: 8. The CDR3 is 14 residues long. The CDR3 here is CAWSDRAVTDTQYF. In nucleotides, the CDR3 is TGTGCCTGGTCCGACAGGGCCGTTACAGATACGCAGTATTTT.

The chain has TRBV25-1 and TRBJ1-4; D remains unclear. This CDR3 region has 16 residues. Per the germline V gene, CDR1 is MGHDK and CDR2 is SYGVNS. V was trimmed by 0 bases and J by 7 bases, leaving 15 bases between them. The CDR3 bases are TGTGCCAGCAGTGAATATACTGGATCCGGACTTGAAAAACTGTTTTTT. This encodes CASSEYTGSGLEKLFF.

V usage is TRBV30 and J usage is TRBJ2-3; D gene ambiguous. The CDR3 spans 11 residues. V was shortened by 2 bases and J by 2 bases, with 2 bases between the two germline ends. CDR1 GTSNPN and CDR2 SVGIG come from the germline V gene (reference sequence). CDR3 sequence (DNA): TGTGCCTGGAGTTCCACAGATACGCAGTATTTT. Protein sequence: CAWSSTDTQYF.

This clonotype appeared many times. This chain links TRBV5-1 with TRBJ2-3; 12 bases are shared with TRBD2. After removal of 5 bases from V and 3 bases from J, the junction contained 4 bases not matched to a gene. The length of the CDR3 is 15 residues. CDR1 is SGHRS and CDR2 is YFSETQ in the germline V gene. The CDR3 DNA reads TGCGCCAGCAGTATGACTAGCGGGAGAACAGATACGCAGTATTTT. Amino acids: CASSMTSGRTDTQYF.

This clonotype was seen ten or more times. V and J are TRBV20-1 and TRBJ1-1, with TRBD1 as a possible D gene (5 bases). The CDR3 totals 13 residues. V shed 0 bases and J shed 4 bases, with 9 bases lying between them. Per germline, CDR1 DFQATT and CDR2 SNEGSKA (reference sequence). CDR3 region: CSARDRGVTEAFF. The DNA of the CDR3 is TGCAGTGCTAGAGATCGGGGGGTCACTGAAGCTTTCTTT.

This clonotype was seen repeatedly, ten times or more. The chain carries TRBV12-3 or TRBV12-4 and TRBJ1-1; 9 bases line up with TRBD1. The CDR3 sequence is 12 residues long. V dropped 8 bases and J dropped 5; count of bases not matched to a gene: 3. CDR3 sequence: CASADRGTEAFF. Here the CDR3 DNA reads TGTGCCAGCGCCGACAGGGGGACTGAAGCTTTCTTT.

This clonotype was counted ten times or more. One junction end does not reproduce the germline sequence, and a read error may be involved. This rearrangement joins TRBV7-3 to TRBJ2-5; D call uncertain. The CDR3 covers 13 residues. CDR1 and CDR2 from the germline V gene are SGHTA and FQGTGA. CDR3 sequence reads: CASSLSTQGTQYF. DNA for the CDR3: TGTGCCAGCAGCTTAAGTACCCAAGGGACCCAGTACTTC.

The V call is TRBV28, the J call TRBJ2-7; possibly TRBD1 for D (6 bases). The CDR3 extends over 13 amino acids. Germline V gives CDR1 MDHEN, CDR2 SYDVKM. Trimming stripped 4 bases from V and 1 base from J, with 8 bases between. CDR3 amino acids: CASSYGTSYEQYF. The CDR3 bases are TGTGCCAGCAGTTACGGGACATCCTACGAGCAGTACTTC.

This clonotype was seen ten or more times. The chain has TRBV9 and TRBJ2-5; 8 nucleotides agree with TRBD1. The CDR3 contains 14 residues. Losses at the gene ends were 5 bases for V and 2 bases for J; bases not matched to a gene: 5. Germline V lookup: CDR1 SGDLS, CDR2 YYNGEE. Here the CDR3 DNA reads TGTGCCAGCAGTTTTGGACAGGGACAAGAGACCCAGTACTTC. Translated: CASSFGQGQETQYF. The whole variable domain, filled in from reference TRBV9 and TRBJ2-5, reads DSGVTQTPKHLITATGQRVTLRCSPRSGDLSVYWYQQSLDQGLQFLIQYYNGEERAKGNILERFSAQQFPDLHSELNLSSLELGDSALYFCASSFGQGQETQYFGPGTRLLVL.

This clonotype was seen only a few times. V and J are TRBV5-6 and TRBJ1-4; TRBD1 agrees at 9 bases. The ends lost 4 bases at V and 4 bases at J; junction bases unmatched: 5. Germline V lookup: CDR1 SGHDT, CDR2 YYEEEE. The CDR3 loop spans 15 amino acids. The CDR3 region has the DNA TGTGCCAGCAGCGAAGGACAGGGGCTTAATGAAAAACTGTTTTTT. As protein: CASSEGQGLNEKLFF.

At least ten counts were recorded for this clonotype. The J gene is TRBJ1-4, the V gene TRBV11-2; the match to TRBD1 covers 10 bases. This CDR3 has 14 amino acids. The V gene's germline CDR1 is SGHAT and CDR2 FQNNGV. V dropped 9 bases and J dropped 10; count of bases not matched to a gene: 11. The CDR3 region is CASRTGGPGGKLFF. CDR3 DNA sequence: TGTGCCAGTAGGACAGGGGGACCGGGAGGAAAACTGTTTTTT.

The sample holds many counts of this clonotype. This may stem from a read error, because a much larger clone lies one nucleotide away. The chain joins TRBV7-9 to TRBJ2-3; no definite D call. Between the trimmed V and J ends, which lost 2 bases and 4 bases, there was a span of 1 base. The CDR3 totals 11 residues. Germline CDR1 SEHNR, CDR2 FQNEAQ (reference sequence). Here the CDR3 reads CASSLPDTQYF. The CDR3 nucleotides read TGTGCCAGCAGCTTACCAGATACGCAGTATTTT.

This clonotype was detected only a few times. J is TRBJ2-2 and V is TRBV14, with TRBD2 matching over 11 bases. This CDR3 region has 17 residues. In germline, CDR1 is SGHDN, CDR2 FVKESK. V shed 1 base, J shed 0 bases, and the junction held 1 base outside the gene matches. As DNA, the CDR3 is TGTGCCAGCAGCCAAGGACTAGCGGGATCGAACACCGGGGAGCTGTTTTTT. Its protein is CASSQGLAGSNTGELFF.

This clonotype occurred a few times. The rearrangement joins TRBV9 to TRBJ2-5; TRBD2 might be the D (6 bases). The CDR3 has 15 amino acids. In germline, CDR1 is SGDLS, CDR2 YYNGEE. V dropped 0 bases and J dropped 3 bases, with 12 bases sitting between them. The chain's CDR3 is CASSVEFGGKETQYF. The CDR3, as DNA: TGTGCCAGCAGCGTAGAGTTCGGCGGGAAAGAGACCCAGTACTTC.